The 8 T cell receptor beta chains below come from one sample, sequenced in a study of radiation and T cells in renal cell carcinoma. The time point denotes: blood 2 weeks post-SBRT. The treatment denotes: 15 Gy SBRT to primary tumor, nephrectomy 4 weeks later. TCRdb's copy holds only in-frame clones and misses some; the assay was immunoSEQ multiplex PCR. Of 70,000 or so clones in the sample, around 76% were seen once. Material: blood, obtained from a patient whose treatment included radiotherapy and nephrectomy. The origin of the receptors is a man aged 60 to 75 with renal cell carcinoma.

This clone was counted many times. The chain uses TRBV5-1 and TRBJ1-1, with TRBD1 as a possible D gene (6 bases). CDR1 SGHRS and CDR2 YFSETQ come from the germline V gene. This CDR3 comprises 12 residues. Trimming took 5 bases from V and 1 from J, leaving 6 bases between them. The CDR3 spells CASRQGNTEAFF. In DNA form, the CDR3 reads TGCGCCAGCAGACAGGGGAACACTGAAGCTTTCTTT.

The chain links TRBV29-1 to TRBJ1-2; 8 positions agree with TRBD1. The J segment lost 6 bases and the V segment lost 3 bases, leaving 6 bases of the junction unmatched. The CDR3 has 13 amino acids. Germline V gene data show CDR1 as SQVTM and CDR2 as ANQGSEA. The CDR3 nucleotides are TGCAGCGTTGAGCTAGGACAGGGCAATGGCTACACCTTC. Amino acid sequence: CSVELGQGNGYTF.

V usage is TRBV27 and J usage is TRBJ2-7, with 8 bases fitting TRBD1. Trimming removed 5 bases from V and 4 bases from J; junction bases left unmatched: 7. This CDR3 has 14 amino acids. CDR1 and CDR2 (germline): MNHEY, SMNVEV (reference sequence). The CDR3 loop is CASSHDRGRYEQYF. In DNA form, the CDR3 reads TGTGCCAGCAGTCACGACAGGGGCAGGTACGAGCAGTACTTC.

V is TRBV5-8 and J is TRBJ1-5, with D hard to call. The CDR3 covers 16 residues. Germline values: CDR1 SGHTS, CDR2 YDEGEE. Trimming pared 4 bases from V and 0 bases from J, leaving 14 bases between. CDR3 amino acids: CASSPLRGYSNQPQHF. In nucleotides, the CDR3 is TGTGCCAGCAGCCCCCTGCGGGGTTATAGCAATCAGCCCCAGCATTTT.

This chain joins TRBV4-2 and TRBJ2-3, with TRBD2 identical over 7 bases. The germline CDR1 and CDR2 sequences are LGHNA and YNFKEQ. The CDR3 totals 16 residues. V gave up 0 bases and J gave up 5 bases; unmatched junction bases: 8. The CDR3 spells CASSQDGSGKGDTQYF. In nucleotides, the CDR3 is TGTGCCAGCAGCCAAGACGGAAGCGGGAAAGGAGATACGCAGTATTTT.

The chain couples TRBV28 to TRBJ1-1; D uncertain. There are 13 residues in the CDR3. The germline CDR1 and CDR2 sequences are MDHEN and SYDVKM. Trimming cost V 7 bases and J 5 bases, with 14 bases left between them. The CDR3 bases are TGTGCCAGCAAACCCGGCCAGAGGACTGAAGCTTTCTTT. Protein sequence: CASKPGQRTEAFF.

The chain links TRBV6-1 to TRBJ2-3; D is uncertain. The CDR3 is 14 residues long. Trimming shortened V by 7 bases and J by 0 bases, and 11 bases separated the two germline ends. From germline, CDR1 is MNHNS and CDR2 SASEGT. As DNA, the CDR3 is TGTGCCAGCACCCTACGTCCTAGCACAGATACGCAGTATTTT. This codes for CASTLRPSTDTQYF.

The chain joins TRBV4-2 to TRBJ2-4, with TRBD1 as a possible D gene (5 bases). From germline, CDR1 is LGHNA and CDR2 YNFKEQ. V was cut by 4 bases and J by 0 bases, with 13 bases left in between. The CDR3 covers 16 residues. The CDR3 DNA reads TGTGCCAGCAGCCTCAGCCCAGGGCTAGCCAAAAACATTCAGTACTTC. It specifies CASSLSPGLAKNIQYF.